A single sample gave rise to the 32 T cell receptor beta chains below, sequenced in a study of blood T cell repertoires in COVID-19. Only in-frame clones appear in the TCRdb table, and some are missing; sequencing was by immunoSEQ multiplex PCR. The sample carries more than 10,000 clones, approximately 80% recorded once. Sequenced material: peripheral blood. These receptor sequences come from a man aged 40-50 years with active or convalescent COVID-19.

This clone was found once. The chain links TRBV15 to TRBJ2-7; 12 bases are a match to TRBD1. This CDR3 is built from 16 residues. The V segment lost 3 bases and the J segment 5 bases; nucleotides outside the gene matches: 8. Germline V lookup: CDR1 LNHNV, CDR2 YYDKDF (reference sequence). CDR3: CATSRGDRGRVNEQYF. CDR3 nucleotide sequence: TGTGCCACCAGCAGGGGGGACAGGGGGCGTGTCAACGAGCAGTACTTC.

The J gene is TRBJ2-7, the V gene TRBV6-2 or TRBV6-3; no clear D gene. The CDR3 sequence is 14 residues long. V was shortened by 4 bases and J by 4 bases, with 14 bases between the two germline ends. Germline V CDR1 and CDR2: MNHEY, SVGEGT. The CDR3 loop reads CASSSPSTRYEQYF. CDR3 DNA: TGTGCCAGCAGTTCCCCCAGTACGCGGTACGAGCAGTACTTC.

The table lists this clone with a count of one. The chain is built from TRBV6-5 and TRBJ2-7; 7 positions agree with TRBD1. There are 12 residues in the CDR3. Unmatched junction bases numbered 8, after V lost 11 bases and J lost 4 bases. Germline-derived CDR1 and CDR2 are MNHEY and SVGAGI. CDR3 in DNA: TGTGCCGCCCGGGACAGAGATTACGAGCAGTACTTC. Protein sequence: CAARDRDYEQYF.

This clone has a single count. The chain carries TRBV6-5 and TRBJ2-5; 9 bases agree with TRBD2. V shed 5 bases, J shed 6 bases, and the junction held 7 bases outside the gene matches. CDR3 size: 14 residues. Looked up from germline, CDR1 is MNHEY and CDR2 is SVGAGI. The CDR3 nucleotides are TGTGCCAGCAGTCCAGCGGGGGGTATAAAGACCCAGTACTTC. Protein: CASSPAGGIKTQYF.

The V and J genes are TRBV6-2 or TRBV6-3 and TRBJ2-1; 10 bases align to TRBD2. Germline values: CDR1 MNHEY, CDR2 SVGEGT. Unmatched junction bases numbered 3, after V lost 4 bases and J lost 3 bases. The CDR3 is made up of 15 amino acids. As DNA, the CDR3 is TGTGCCAGCAGTTTCAGCGGGGGGGACTACAATGAGCAGTTCTTC. Its protein is CASSFSGGDYNEQFF.

This clone was seen more than once but under ten times. This chain links TRBV28 with TRBJ2-3; 7 positions agree with TRBD2. The CDR3 is 16 amino acids. CDR1 MDHEN and CDR2 SYDVKM come from the germline V gene. V was pared by 6 bases and J by 2 bases, with 11 bases of the junction left unmatched. The CDR3 coding sequence is TGTGCCAGCAGCGGGGGGAACCGGGACGACACAGATACGCAGTATTTT. It is translated as CASSGGNRDDTDTQYF.

The rearrangement links TRBV6-2 or TRBV6-3 to TRBJ1-1; D uncertain. V was pared by 6 bases and J by 4 bases, with 15 bases between. The CDR3 totals 14 residues. The germline CDR1 and CDR2 sequences are MNHEY and SVGEGT. Here the CDR3 DNA reads TGTGCCAGCAGCACGCCTATGGGGAGCACTGAAGCTTTCTTT. Encoded protein: CASSTPMGSTEAFF.

In its sample, this clone was seen a few times. V is TRBV30 and J is TRBJ1-1; D not resolved. Germline V gene lookup returns CDR1 GTSNPN and CDR2 SVGIG (reference sequence). Trimming stripped 3 bases from V and 1 base from J, with 12 bases between. This CDR3 comprises 14 residues. Here the CDR3 reads CAWRDWGANTEAFF. CDR3 coding DNA: TGTGCCTGGAGAGACTGGGGAGCGAACACTGAAGCTTTCTTT.

This clone has more than one count but fewer than ten. CDR3: CASYTRTGDSGNTIYF. Here the CDR3 DNA reads TGTGCCAGCTATACCCGAACAGGGGACTCTGGAAACACCATATATTTT. This chain connects TRBV28 to TRBJ1-3; 7 positions agree with TRBD1. This CDR3 region has 16 residues. CDR1 MDHEN and CDR2 SYDVKM come from the germline V gene. Trimming took 8 bases from V and 0 from J; bases not matched to a gene: 10.

V is TRBV7-2 and J is TRBJ2-2; D perhaps matches TRBD1 (6 bases). With 5 bases removed from V and 10 bases from J, the gap between germline ends came to 23 bases. Per the germline V gene, CDR1 is SGHTA and CDR2 is FQGNSA. The CDR3 covers 16 residues. The CDR3 region is CASSLQGNGLSLELFF. Here the CDR3 DNA reads TGTGCCAGCAGCCTCCAGGGGAACGGATTAAGTTTGGAGCTGTTTTTT.

The rearrangement uses TRBV5-4 and TRBJ2-1, with 14 bases lining up with TRBD2. The V segment lost 3 bases and the J segment 7 bases; nucleotides outside the gene matches: 3. CDR1 is SGHNT and CDR2 is YYREEE in the germline V gene (reference sequence). This CDR3 contains 15 residues. CDR3: CASSSGTSGSNEQFF. The CDR3 DNA follows: TGTGCCAGCAGCTCCGGGACTAGCGGGAGTAATGAGCAGTTCTTC. Looking up the rest from reference TRBV5-4 and TRBJ2-1 gives the full variable domain: ETGVTQSPTHLIKTRGQQVTLRCSSQSGHNTVSWYQQALGQGPQFIFQYYREEENGRGNFPPRFSGLQFPNYSSELNVNALELDDSALYLCASSSGTSGSNEQFFGPGTRLTVL.

The chain recombines TRBV6-5 with TRBJ2-3; 7 positions match TRBD1. The germline gives CDR1 MNHEY, CDR2 SVGAGI. With 5 bases clipped from V and 2 bases from J, the junction kept 4 bases outside the gene matches. The CDR3 contains 14 residues. For the CDR3, the DNA is TGTGCCAGCAGTAAGACAGGGTACACAGATACGCAGTATTTT. Its protein is CASSKTGYTDTQYF.

This clone turned up a few times. V usage is TRBV12-5 and J usage is TRBJ2-5, with D possibly matching TRBD1 (6 bases). The CDR3 runs 11 residues. V lost 8 bases to trimming and J lost 5 bases, with 9 bases between them. Looked up from germline, CDR1 is LGHNT and CDR2 is FRNRAP. In nucleotides, the CDR3 is TGTGCTAGTACAGGACAGGAGACCCAGTACTTC. Translating gives CASTGQETQYF.

The CDR3: CASSKVALLRGNTGELFF. CDR3 DNA sequence: TGTGCCAGCAGCAAAGTTGCTCTTCTGCGGGGGAACACCGGGGAGCTGTTTTTT. This chain joins TRBV21-1 and TRBJ2-2; whether TRBD2, the table's D call, matches the DNA was not checked. TRBV21-1 is recorded as a pseudogene. This CDR3 contains 18 residues.

The J gene is TRBJ2-7, the V gene TRBV27; 15 bases are a match to TRBD2. In germline, CDR1 is MNHEY, CDR2 SMNVEV (reference sequence). The J segment lost 5 bases and the V segment lost 4 bases, leaving 3 bases of the junction unmatched. The CDR3 length is 15 residues. Here the CDR3 reads CASSWTSGRAHEQYF. In DNA form, the CDR3 reads TGTGCCAGCAGTTGGACTAGCGGGAGGGCCCACGAGCAGTACTTC.

This clone was seen a handful of times. The chain combines TRBV19 with TRBJ1-5; 8 positions match TRBD1. This CDR3 contains 18 residues. Germline assignment: CDR1 LNHDA and CDR2 SQIVND (reference sequence). V trimming: 8 bases; J trimming: 6 bases; junction bases outside the gene matches: 21. CDR3 region: CASERTGTRKAPGQPQHF. Here the CDR3 DNA reads TGTGCCAGTGAGAGGACAGGGACGCGTAAGGCCCCCGGTCAGCCCCAGCATTTT.

CDR3 amino acids: CASSLTAGTSGLGYEQYF. For the CDR3, the DNA is TGTGCCAGCAGCTTAACCGCCGGGACTAGCGGTCTTGGGTACGAGCAGTACTTC. The chain is built from TRBV7-8 and TRBJ2-7; 11 positions agree with TRBD2. Germline values: CDR1 SGHVS, CDR2 FQNEAQ. The V and J ends lost 2 bases and 4 bases, in that order; junction bases with no gene match: 13. The CDR3 extends over 18 amino acids.

This rearrangement joins TRBV5-5 to TRBJ2-3; 8 bases align to TRBD1. This CDR3 has 15 amino acids. Germline V gene lookup returns CDR1 SGHKS and CDR2 YYEKEE (reference sequence). The J segment lost 1 base and the V segment lost 4 bases, leaving 5 bases of the junction unmatched. The CDR3, as DNA: TGTGCCAGCAGCGTGGTGGGACAGGGCACAGATACGCAGTATTTT. As protein: CASSVVGQGTDTQYF.

This clone is judged medium-sized. This rearrangement joins TRBV7-8 to TRBJ1-3; D is unresolved. Germline V CDR1 and CDR2: SGHVS, FQNEAQ. The CDR3 has 13 residues. The V gene lost 7 bases and the J gene lost 7 bases, with 14 bases spanning the gap. The CDR3 DNA sequence: TGTGCCAGCACCCCTGCCCCGGGGAACACCATATATTTT. Translated, it gives CASTPAPGNTIYF.

There are a few counts of this clone. The chain links TRBV28 to TRBJ1-6, with a possible D match to TRBD1 (5 bases). Germline CDR1 reads MDHEN; CDR2 reads SYDVKM. Trimming left V 6 bases short and J 8 bases short, with 11 bases between. The CDR3 spans 13 residues. The CDR3 DNA is TGTGCCAGCAGGGGCAGGGAGGATTCACCCCTCCACTTT. As protein: CASRGREDSPLHF.

V and J are TRBV9 and TRBJ1-1, with TRBD1 identical over 10 bases. The CDR3 sequence is 14 residues long. V trimming: 3 bases; J trimming: 6 bases; junction bases outside the gene matches: 5. Per the germline V gene, CDR1 is SGDLS and CDR2 is YYNGEE. CDR3 coding DNA: TGTGCCAGCAGCGCGGGGACAGGGGACCCTGAAGCTTTCTTT. Translating it yields CASSAGTGDPEAFF.

The J gene is TRBJ2-5, the V gene TRBV15, with 9 nucleotides matching TRBD2. V shed 3 bases, J shed 7 bases, and the junction held 15 bases outside the gene matches. From germline, CDR1 is LNHNV and CDR2 YYDKDF (reference sequence). CDR3 length equals 17 residues. This chain's CDR3 is CATSSALGTSRRGTQYF. Written as DNA, the CDR3 is TGTGCCACCAGCAGCGCCCTAGGGACTAGCAGACGAGGGACCCAGTACTTC.

Written as DNA, the CDR3 is TGTGCCAGCAGCACCCTAGCGGAAAGCTCCTACAATGAGCAGTTCTTC. Amino acid sequence: CASSTLAESSYNEQFF. The chain has TRBV7-6 and TRBJ2-1; TRBD2 matches 7 bases. Germline V gives CDR1 SGHVS, CDR2 FNYEAQ. This CDR3 region has 16 residues. J gave up 0 bases and V 5 bases, and 7 bases lay outside the gene matches.

Points on this clone: Other DNA sequences in the sample encode the same CDR3. The chain is built from TRBV27 and TRBJ1-5, with a possible D match to TRBD1 (5 bases). V lost 3 bases to trimming and J lost 5 bases, with 11 bases between them. CDR3 size: 14 residues. Germline assignment: CDR1 MNHEY and CDR2 SMNVEV (reference sequence). CDR3 sequence: CASSLGGFDQPQHF. In DNA, the CDR3 is TGTGCCAGCAGTTTGGGGGGGTTTGATCAGCCCCAGCATTTT.

This clone came up a few times. This sequence joins TRBV19 and TRBJ1-2; the D is unclear. This CDR3 spans 14 amino acids. V was cut by 0 bases and J by 7 bases, with 12 bases left in between. Looked up from germline, CDR1 is LNHDA and CDR2 is SQIVND (reference sequence). The CDR3 region has the DNA TGTGCCAGTAGTATAGATGGAGGGTACCGTGGCTACACCTTC. Its translation: CASSIDGGYRGYTF.

The chain employs TRBV10-2 and TRBJ1-1; a weak D match, TRBD1 (6 bases). Germline loops: CDR1 WSHSY, CDR2 SAAADI. The CDR3 has 12 amino acids. The CDR3 sequence: CAIRGADTEAFF. CDR3 DNA sequence: TGCGCTATACGGGGGGCGGACACTGAAGCTTTCTTT.

The chain carries TRBV4-1 and TRBJ2-5; possibly TRBD1 for D (6 bases). The germline V gene encodes CDR1 MGHRA and CDR2 YSYEKL. Trimming took off 1 base at V and 1 base at J, with 13 bases between the two ends. The CDR3 has 16 amino acids. The CDR3 loop is CASSQVGQALQETQYF. In nucleotides, the CDR3 is TGCGCCAGCAGCCAAGTGGGACAAGCGCTCCAAGAGACCCAGTACTTC.

The chain links TRBV19 to TRBJ1-5, with D perhaps matching TRBD1 (5 bases). The germline V gene encodes CDR1 LNHDA and CDR2 SQIVND (reference sequence). Trimming cost V 2 bases and J 0 bases, with 17 bases left between them. The CDR3 is 18 amino acids. The CDR3 sequence is CASSIRDSSHGSNQPQHF. In DNA form, the CDR3 reads TGTGCCAGTAGTATACGGGACTCCTCCCATGGTAGCAATCAGCCCCAGCATTTT.

The rearrangement joins TRBV7-9 to TRBJ1-1; no firm D call. Germline V gene sequence: CDR1 SEHNR, CDR2 FQNEAQ (reference sequence). Trimming removed 1 base from V and 5 bases from J, with 11 bases in between. The CDR3 is 14 amino acids. CDR3 region: CASSLGGSETEAFF. CDR3 sequence (DNA): TGTGCCAGCAGCTTAGGTGGGAGTGAGACTGAAGCTTTCTTT.

This sequence joins TRBV18 and TRBJ1-2, with 8 bases that match TRBD1. The germline V gene has CDR1 KGHSH and CDR2 LQKENI. CDR3 length equals 15 residues. The V gene end was trimmed by 3 bases and the J gene end by 2 bases; junction bases not matched to a gene: 5. In DNA form, the CDR3 reads TGTGCCAGCTCACCTGAGACAGGGGCCAACTATGGCTACACCTTC. Protein sequence: CASSPETGANYGYTF. Complete variable domain (other parts from reference TRBV18 and TRBJ1-2): NAGVMQNPRHLVRRRGQEARLRCSPMKGHSHVYWYRQLPEEGLKFMVYLQKENIIDESGMPKERFSAEFPKEGPSILRIQQVVRGDSAAYFCASSPETGANYGYTFGSGTRLTVV.

A single count supports this clone. V is TRBV19 and J is TRBJ2-1; D is ambiguous. This CDR3 comprises 14 residues. Trimming removed 1 base from V and 9 bases from J, with 13 bases in between. Looked up from germline, CDR1 is LNHDA and CDR2 is SQIVND (reference sequence). The chain's CDR3 is CASSIVFTAGEQFF. CDR3 in DNA: TGTGCCAGTAGTATAGTCTTCACAGCAGGTGAGCAGTTCTTC.

The gene calls are TRBV5-1 and TRBJ1-5, with a possible D match to TRBD1 (6 bases). Germline-derived CDR1 and CDR2 are SGHRS and YFSETQ. The CDR3 is 13 amino acids. V lost 4 bases and J 5 bases, leaving 10 bases between the germline ends. This CDR3 is CASSPGGDQPQHF. Written as DNA, the CDR3 is TGCGCCAGCAGCCCGGGGGGCGATCAGCCCCAGCATTTT.